This T cell receptor beta chain came from a study of blood T cells in healthy people across ages. Study conclusions and caveats: Strong correlation existed between TCR beta diversity and naive T cell percentage. There were more naive CD4+ cells and higher diversity in long-lived donors than in aged donors. Significant beta diversity loss was already apparent by age approximately 36, declining roughly linearly.

This clonotype occurred many times. As yet, its antigen is unknown. The CDR3 contains 14 residues. V was cut by 0 bases and J by 10 bases, with 13 bases left in between. Then a second PCR, running roughly 7 to 11 cycles, was carried out with a sample-barcoded 5' primer and a J-beta primer mix. Each TCR beta cDNA got a 12-nucleotide random molecular identifier. MiXCR, run by TCRdb on the 5' RACE reads, gives a single entry per CDR3 protein. The table includes approximately 800,000 distinct CDR3 sequences, around two thirds detected once. The sample comprised blood. This chain joins TRBV12-3 or TRBV12-4 and TRBJ2-4; D not resolved. This sequence originates from a man aged 25-40 years in good health. CDR3: CASSLAAFSGIQYF. Written as DNA, the CDR3 is TGTGCCAGCAGTTTAGCGGCCTTCTCCGGAATTCAGTACTTC.